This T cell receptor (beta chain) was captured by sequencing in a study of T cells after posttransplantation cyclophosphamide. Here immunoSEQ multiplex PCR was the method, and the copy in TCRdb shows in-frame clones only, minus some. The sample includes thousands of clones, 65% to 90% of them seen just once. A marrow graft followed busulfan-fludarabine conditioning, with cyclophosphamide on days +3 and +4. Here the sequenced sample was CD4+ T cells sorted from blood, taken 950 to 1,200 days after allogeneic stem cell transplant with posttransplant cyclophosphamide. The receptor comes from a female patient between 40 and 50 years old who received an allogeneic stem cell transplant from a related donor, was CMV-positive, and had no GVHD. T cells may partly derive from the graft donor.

The CDR3 reads CASSSWGNLGETQYF. CDR3 in DNA: TGTGCCAGCAGCTCTTGGGGCAACTTAGGAGAGACCCAGTACTTC. The chain couples TRBV5-6 to TRBJ2-5; TRBD1 might be the D (5 bases). V lost 3 bases, J lost 4 bases, and 16 bases lay in between. CDR1 and CDR2 (germline): SGHDT, YYEEEE. The CDR3 has 15 amino acids.